This record covers a single T cell receptor beta chain. This sample stems from a study of blood T cell repertoires in COVID-19. About the study: The United States, Italy and Spain were the sources of the acute and convalescent COVID-19 samples. Sources were T cells, B-cell-depleted T cells, or PBMCs; the material itself was cDNA or gDNA.

This CDR3 is built from 13 residues. V was pared by 6 bases and J by 1 base, with 9 bases between. The germline CDR1 and CDR2 sequences are MDHEN and SYDVKM. As handled by the study authors: Amplification with reference gene primers provided the estimates of nucleated cell counts. The table came from immunoSEQ multiplex PCR; TCRdb's copy has only in-frame clones and leaves some out. V and J calls and clone size are those listed in that table; D and trimming were worked out from the DNA. The table has a few hundred thousand clones, 80% seen once. The chain carries TRBV28 and TRBJ2-5; the D gene is possibly TRBD1 (6 bases). Sequencing input: peripheral blood. The source of this sequence is a human donor in a cohort sampled during active COVID-19. CDR3 sequence: CASRTGLQETQYF. The DNA for the CDR3 is TGTGCCAGCAGAACAGGGCTCCAAGAGACCCAGTACTTC.